This TCR beta chain was identified in a study of neurological immune-mediated disorders. General study results and limits: CDR3 amino acid sequences of expanded clones were not shared across subjects, a result suggesting private repertoires in all groups. Among 34 multiple sclerosis patients, 18 had repertoires that phylogenetic grouping placed in one related-CDR3 cluster, a possible signature.

Synthesis of cDNA was carried out by template-switch 5'RACE. The reaction used 10-nucleotide random UMIs. TCRdb itself ran the 5' RACE reads through MiXCR, one entry per CDR3 protein. This sample has approximately 100,000 distinct CDR3 sequences, with 3% to 4% found just once. In this sample, this clonotype turned up many times. Antigen unknown. The source material was PBMCs. The receptor was derived from a woman younger than 35 with multiple sclerosis.

Here the CDR3 DNA reads TGTGCCAGCAGTAGATCGGACAGGGAAAGGGGCTACACCTTC. Translated, it gives CASSRSDRERGYTF. The chain links TRBV12-3 or TRBV12-4 to TRBJ1-2; TRBD1 agrees at 8 bases. The CDR3 contains 14 residues. V gave up 5 bases and J gave up 8 bases; unmatched junction bases: 10.